This entry lists 29 T cell receptor beta chains sequenced from one sample in a study of shared clonotypes between healthy human individuals. The repertoire was sequenced with immunoSEQ multiplex PCR; TCRdb's copy has only in-frame clones and lacks some. The sample has millions of clones, over 85% seen once. CD45RO negativity and positive selection for CCR7 defined naive CD8 cells, a population that excluded terminally differentiated effector memory CD45RA+ cells. The sequenced sample consisted of naive CD8+ T cells sorted from blood. The receptors shown here come from a man aged 18 to 30 in good health.

This chain joins TRBV4-1 and TRBJ1-2, with a weak D call TRBD1 (6 bases). V dropped 2 bases and J dropped 8 bases, with 12 bases sitting between them. The CDR3 runs 13 residues. CDR1 and CDR2 from the germline V gene are MGHRA and YSYEKL. CDR3 residues: CASSQPGAPGYTF. The CDR3 region has the DNA TGCGCCAGCAGCCAACCAGGGGCGCCCGGCTACACCTTC.

This chain uses TRBV28 with TRBJ1-1; TRBD1 matches 8 bases. The V gene's germline CDR1 is MDHEN and CDR2 SYDVKM. CDR3 length: 16 amino acids. The trim removed 2 bases at V and 6 bases at J, leaving 11 bases unmatched. The CDR3 is CASSLLPTGALSEAFF. The CDR3 DNA is TGTGCCAGCAGTTTACTCCCGACAGGGGCATTGTCTGAAGCTTTCTTT.

The rearrangement joins TRBV2 to TRBJ2-3; D remains ambiguous. Germline CDR1 and CDR2: SNHLY and FYNNEI. Trimming took 3 bases from V and 0 from J, leaving 13 bases between them. The CDR3 totals 16 residues. CDR3 sequence: CASSDETFQSTDTQYF. CDR3 DNA: TGTGCCAGCAGTGACGAGACATTCCAGAGCACAGATACGCAGTATTTT.

J is TRBJ2-5 and V is TRBV10-2, with no clear D. Germline V CDR1 and CDR2: WSHSY, SAAADI. The CDR3 totals 11 residues. Deletions cut 3 bases from V and 5 bases from J, with 4 bases between. The CDR3, as DNA: TGCGCCAGCAGTGATACTGAGACCCAGTACTTC. Translated, it gives CASSDTETQYF.

On this clone itself: The sample carries other DNA sequences with the same CDR3. The J gene is TRBJ2-7, the V gene TRBV4-3, with D unresolved. This CDR3 has 13 residues. In germline, CDR1 is LGHNA, CDR2 YSLEER. Trimming shortened V by 0 bases and J by 1 base, and 4 bases separated the two germline ends. CDR3 sequence (DNA): TGCGCCAGCAGCCAAGACAGTTCCTACGAGCAGTACTTC. The encoded protein is CASSQDSSYEQYF.

To note about this clone: Other DNA sequences in this sample translate to the same CDR3. The chain employs TRBV7-6 and TRBJ2-7, with D perhaps matching TRBD1 or TRBD2 (5 bases each). The CDR3 is 11 amino acids. Germline CDR1 SGHVS, CDR2 FNYEAQ. The V end lost 5 bases, the J end lost 5 bases, and 7 bases lay between the germline ends. The CDR3 reads CASSLGDEQYF. Written as DNA, the CDR3 is TGTGCCAGCAGCCTGGGGGACGAGCAGTACTTC.

This sequence joins TRBV5-4 and TRBJ1-2, with D unresolved. Germline V gene sequence: CDR1 SGHNT, CDR2 YYREEE (reference sequence). With 0 bases removed from V and 1 base from J, the gap between germline ends came to 7 bases. CDR3 length: 14 residues. CDR3 sequence (DNA): TGTGCCAGCAGCTTGGCCATGGATAACTATGGCTACACCTTC. Translation gives CASSLAMDNYGYTF.

This clone was recorded only once. The rearrangement uses TRBV7-9 and TRBJ2-1; 8 bases map to TRBD2. The germline gives CDR1 SEHNR, CDR2 FQNEAQ (reference sequence). This CDR3 contains 15 residues. The junction had 11 bases not matched to a gene; V was cut back by 3 bases and J by 10 bases. In DNA, the CDR3 is TGTGCCAGCAGCTTTGGGACTAGTAGTCGCTCGGAGCAGTTCTTC. This codes for CASSFGTSSRSEQFF.

The chain employs TRBV4-2 and TRBJ1-2; weak D call: TRBD1 (5 bases). Germline CDR1 and CDR2: LGHNA and YNFKEQ. The CDR3 is 14 amino acids. V lost 5 bases, J lost 4 bases, and 14 bases lay in between. The DNA of the CDR3 is TGTGCCAGCAGCTCGAAAGGGGTAACCTATGGCTACACCTTC. Translation: CASSSKGVTYGYTF.

The chain combines TRBV27 with TRBJ2-1; D is perhaps TRBD1 or TRBD2 (7 bases each). This CDR3 is built from 17 residues. V lost 8 bases to trimming and J lost 7 bases, with 27 bases between them. The V gene's germline CDR1 is MNHEY and CDR2 SMNVEV (reference sequence). CDR3: CASSQGGSRFSGNEQFF. The CDR3 DNA follows: TGTGCCAGCTCTCAGGGGGGGAGTCGGTTTTCCGGGAATGAGCAGTTCTTC.

The chain uses TRBV14 and TRBJ2-4, with D tentatively TRBD1 (6 bases). The V end lost 1 base, the J end lost 8 bases, and 15 bases lay between the germline ends. CDR1 is SGHDN, CDR2 FVKESK, per germline. This CDR3 has 15 amino acids. CDR3: CASSQATGNVYIQYF. CDR3 coding DNA: TGTGCCAGCAGCCAAGCAACAGGGAATGTGTACATTCAGTACTTC. The full variable domain, its missing parts supplied by reference TRBV14 and TRBJ2-4, is EAGVTQFPSHSVIEKGQTVTLRCDPISGHDNLYWYRRVMGKEIKFLLHFVKESKQDESGMPNNRFLAERTGGTYSTLKVQPAELEDSGVYFCASSQATGNVYIQYFGAGTRLSVL.

V usage is TRBV21-1 and J usage is TRBJ2-5; the DNA was not used to check the table's D call, TRBD2. TRBV21-1 is an annotated pseudogene. The CDR3 length is 16 residues. CDR3 sequence reads: CASSMMGGRVTETQYF. The CDR3, as DNA: TGTGCCAGCAGCATGATGGGCGGGAGAGTTACAGAGACCCAGTACTTC.

Note on this clone: Other DNA sequences within the sample encode an identical CDR3. The chain links TRBV9 to TRBJ2-7, with 10 bases lining up with TRBD1. With V trimmed by 0 bases and J by 5 bases, 2 bases remained unmatched. CDR3 length: 14 residues. Germline assignment: CDR1 SGDLS and CDR2 YYNGEE. The CDR3 loop is CASSVGQGANEQYF. The DNA for the CDR3 is TGTGCCAGCAGCGTAGGACAGGGGGCGAACGAGCAGTACTTC.

The chain has TRBV10-1 and TRBJ1-5; possibly TRBD1 for D (5 bases). Germline V gene sequence: CDR1 WNHNN, CDR2 SYGVQD (reference sequence). The CDR3 has 15 amino acids. Deletions cut 7 bases from V and 1 base from J, with 14 bases between. CDR3 DNA: TGCGCCAGCACCGTCGCTGGGGGGAGCAATCAGCCCCAGCATTTT. The encoded protein is CASTVAGGSNQPQHF.

The chain joins TRBV5-6 to TRBJ2-1, with D perhaps TRBD1 (6 bases). Trimming stripped 4 bases from V and 5 bases from J, with 7 bases between. Germline CDR1 is SGHDT and CDR2 is YYEEEE. This CDR3 comprises 12 residues. The CDR3: CASSGQNNEQFF. The DNA of the CDR3 is TGTGCCAGCAGCGGACAGAACAATGAGCAGTTCTTC.

The rearrangement links TRBV2 to TRBJ2-1; TRBD2 is a possible D gene (7 bases). CDR1 SNHLY and CDR2 FYNNEI come from the germline V gene. This CDR3 is built from 14 residues. Trimming left V 2 bases short and J 7 bases short, with 12 bases between. Here the CDR3 DNA reads TGTGCCAGCAGTGAATGGGGGGGCCGAAATGAGCAGTTCTTC. Translation gives CASSEWGGRNEQFF.

The chain joins TRBV27 to TRBJ1-5; TRBD1 agrees at 8 bases. The junction had 6 bases not matched to a gene; V was cut back by 3 bases and J by 2 bases. The CDR3 extends over 16 amino acids. Germline V gene lookup returns CDR1 MNHEY and CDR2 SMNVEV (reference sequence). The CDR3 spells CASSLAQGAGNQPQHF. In nucleotides, the CDR3 is TGTGCCAGCAGTTTGGCTCAGGGGGCGGGCAATCAGCCCCAGCATTTT.

The chain is built from TRBV4-2 and TRBJ2-3; 12 nucleotides match TRBD2. This CDR3 is 16 amino acids long. V shed 1 base, J shed 4 bases, and the junction held 3 bases outside the gene matches. CDR1 LGHNA and CDR2 YNFKEQ come from the germline V gene. The DNA of the CDR3 is TGTGCCAGCAGCCAAGGGCTAGCGGGGGGGGCAGATACGCAGTATTTT. Translation gives CASSQGLAGGADTQYF.

This chain links TRBV5-4 with TRBJ2-3, with D perhaps matching TRBD1 (6 bases). V was clipped by 0 bases and J by 1 base, with 9 bases between them. CDR3 size: 15 residues. Germline V CDR1 and CDR2: SGHNT, YYREEE (reference sequence). This chain's CDR3 is CASSLGPGGTDTQYF. The CDR3 bases are TGTGCCAGCAGCTTGGGTCCAGGGGGCACAGATACGCAGTATTTT.

The CDR3 nucleotides are TGTGCCAGCAGCTTAGAGAGTCGGAAAGCTAACTATGGCTACACCTTC. Its translation is CASSLESRKANYGYTF. The chain carries TRBV7-9 and TRBJ1-2; D is uncertain. This CDR3 is built from 16 residues. Germline V gene sequence: CDR1 SEHNR, CDR2 FQNEAQ (reference sequence). The germline V and J ends were trimmed by 1 base and 0 bases, with 12 bases remaining between them.

The chain uses TRBV6-1 and TRBJ2-1; the D is unclear. Deletions cut 1 base from V and 4 bases from J, with 14 bases between. Germline CDR1 is MNHNS and CDR2 is SASEGT. This CDR3 contains 16 residues. The CDR3 here is CASSEGVRLPYNEQFF. CDR3 bases: TGTGCCAGCAGTGAAGGGGTCCGTTTACCTTACAATGAGCAGTTCTTC.

This clone appeared once. The CDR3 DNA follows: TGCGCCAGCTCCCCGGGGTCATACGGGGAGCTGTTTTTT. It specifies CASSPGSYGELFF. The chain employs TRBV10-1 and TRBJ2-2; D might be TRBD2 (5 bases). V was pared by 8 bases and J by 7 bases, with 14 bases between. The germline gives CDR1 WNHNN, CDR2 SYGVQD (reference sequence). The CDR3 is 13 amino acids.

About this clone itself: The same CDR3 is also encoded by other DNA sequences in this sample. The rearrangement uses TRBV10-1 and TRBJ1-1; tentative D call: TRBD1 (5 bases). This CDR3 is 13 amino acids long. V lost 6 bases and J 1 base, leaving 9 bases between the germline ends. Germline V CDR1 and CDR2: WNHNN, SYGVQD (reference sequence). The CDR3 region is CASSEGRNTEAFF. CDR3 bases: TGCGCCAGCAGCGAGGGACGGAACACTGAAGCTTTCTTT.

The chain is built from TRBV11-1 and TRBJ2-2; 14 bases are a match to TRBD2. The V gene's germline CDR1 is SGHAT and CDR2 FQDESV (reference sequence). V trimming: 4 bases; J trimming: 7 bases; junction bases outside the gene matches: 5. The CDR3 sequence is 16 residues long. CDR3 residues: CASSSGLAGDYGELFF. The CDR3, as DNA: TGTGCCAGCAGCTCGGGACTAGCGGGGGATTACGGGGAGCTGTTTTTT.

The CDR3 DNA follows: TGTGCCAGCAGTTCAAATCCGGCAGATACGCAGTATTTT. Translation gives CASSSNPADTQYF. The chain is built from TRBV7-2 and TRBJ2-3, with D unresolved. The V gene's germline CDR1 is SGHTA and CDR2 FQGNSA. V dropped 6 bases and J dropped 4 bases, with 11 bases sitting between them. CDR3 size: 13 residues.

This clone was seen more than once but under ten times. At the DNA level, this CDR3 is encoded by other sequences in the same sample as well. This chain joins TRBV4-1 and TRBJ2-7; D call uncertain. V was pared by 1 base and J by 3 bases, with 7 bases between. The CDR3 length is 13 residues. The V gene's germline CDR1 is MGHRA and CDR2 YSYEKL. For the CDR3, the DNA is TGCGCCAGCAGCCAAGGGCAGGACTACGAGCAGTACTTC. Its protein is CASSQGQDYEQYF.

This chain joins TRBV2 and TRBJ2-1; the match to TRBD2 covers 11 bases. Germline CDR1 is SNHLY and CDR2 is FYNNEI. With V trimmed by 3 bases and J by 6 bases, 4 bases remained unmatched. This CDR3 contains 15 residues. The CDR3 loop reads CASSDPLAGGNEQFF. The CDR3 coding sequence is TGTGCCAGCAGTGATCCCCTAGCGGGGGGCAATGAGCAGTTCTTC.

This clone was found many times. The chain links TRBV30 to TRBJ1-2; the match to TRBD1 covers 7 bases. This CDR3 is 14 amino acids long. With 0 bases clipped from V and 9 bases from J, the junction kept 10 bases outside the gene matches. Germline CDR1 and CDR2: GTSNPN and SVGIG (reference sequence). The CDR3 sequence is CAWSVGRDSVSYTF. The CDR3 bases are TGTGCCTGGAGTGTAGGTCGGGACAGTGTGAGCTACACCTTC.

The V call is TRBV19, the J call TRBJ1-5; 10 nucleotides align to TRBD1. The germline gives CDR1 LNHDA, CDR2 SQIVND (reference sequence). The trim removed 6 bases at V and 5 bases at J, leaving 7 bases unmatched. This CDR3 is built from 15 residues. CDR3 DNA: TGTGCCAGTAGCAACGGGGACAGGGGTTATCAGCCCCAGCATTTT. This gives the protein CASSNGDRGYQPQHF.